This T cell receptor beta chain comes out of a study of blood T cell repertoires in COVID-19. J lost 0 bases, V lost 5 bases, and 7 bases had no gene match. CDR1 and CDR2 (germline): LNHDA, SQIVND (reference sequence). The CDR3 length is 15 residues. Libraries were prepared by immunoSEQ multiplex PCR; TCRdb keeps only in-frame clonotypes and omits some of them. The table records roughly 120,000 clones, 85% of them present only once. Sequencing was performed on peripheral blood. This TCR derives from a man older than 75 with acute or convalescent COVID-19. The chain recombines TRBV19 with TRBJ2-7, with TRBD1 matching 7 bases. CDR3 DNA sequence: TGTGCCAGTAGTCCTGGGACAGCGTTCTCCTACGAGCAGTACTTC. Translated: CASSPGTAFSYEQYF. Together with reference TRBV19 and TRBJ2-7, the CDR3 gives the full variable domain: DGGITQSPKYLFRKEGQNVTLSCEQNLNHDAMYWYRQDPGQGLRLIYYSQIVNDFQKGDIAEGYSVSREKKESFPLTVTSAQKNPTAFYLCASSPGTAFSYEQYFGPGTRLTVT.